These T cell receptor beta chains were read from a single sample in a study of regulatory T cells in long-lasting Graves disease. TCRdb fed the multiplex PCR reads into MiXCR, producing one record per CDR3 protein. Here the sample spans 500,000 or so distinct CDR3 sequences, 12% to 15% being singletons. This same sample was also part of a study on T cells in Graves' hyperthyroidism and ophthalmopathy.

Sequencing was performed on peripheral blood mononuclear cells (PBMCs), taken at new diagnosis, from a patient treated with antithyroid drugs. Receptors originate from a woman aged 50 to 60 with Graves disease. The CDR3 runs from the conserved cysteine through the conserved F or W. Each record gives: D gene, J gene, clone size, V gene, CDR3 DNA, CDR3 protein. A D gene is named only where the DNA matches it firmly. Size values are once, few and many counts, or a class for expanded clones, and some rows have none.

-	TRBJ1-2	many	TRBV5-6	TGTGCCAGCAGCTTAGGTTCCAGTTATGGCTACACCTTC	CASSLGSSYGYTF
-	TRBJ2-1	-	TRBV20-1	TGCAGTGCCCACATCCCTAGGGGAGCTAAAAGAACCAATGAGCAGTTCTTC	CSAHIPRGAKRTNEQFF
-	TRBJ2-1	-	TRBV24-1	TGTGCCACCAGTGATATTGCGAGAGAGCAGTTCTTC	CATSDIAREQFF
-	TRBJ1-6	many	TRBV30	TGTGCCTGGGGCCACAGGGACGCTTCACCCCTCCACTTT	CAWGHRDASPLHF
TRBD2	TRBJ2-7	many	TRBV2	TGTGCCAGCTCCAGAGCGGGAGGGCCTTCCTACGAGCAGTACTTC	CASSRAGGPSYEQYF
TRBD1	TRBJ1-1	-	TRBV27	TGTGCCAGCAGTCCGCTAGACAGGGGGGCTAACACTGAAGCTTTCTTT	CASSPLDRGANTEAFF
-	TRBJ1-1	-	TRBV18	TGTGCCAGCTCACCGCCCAGTAACACTGAAGCTTTCTTT	CASSPPSNTEAFF
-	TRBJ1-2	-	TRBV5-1	TGCGCCAGCAGCCCAGGGGAGTCTAACTATGGCTACACCTTC	CASSPGESNYGYTF
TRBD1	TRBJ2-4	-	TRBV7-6	TGTGCCATCGCGACAGGGATACCAAACATTCAGTACTTC	CAIATGIPNIQYF
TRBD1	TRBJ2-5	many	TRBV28	TGTGCCAGCAGTGAGGGACAGGCCGTGGGAGAGACCCAGTACTTC	CASSEGQAVGETQYF
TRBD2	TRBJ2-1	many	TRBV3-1	TGTGCCAGCAGCCAAGTTGCGGGAGTACACAATGAGCAGTTCTTC	CASSQVAGVHNEQFF
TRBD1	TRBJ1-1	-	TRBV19	TGTGCCAGTAGACCGGACAGGACCGACACTGAAGCTTTCTTT	CASRPDRTDTEAFF
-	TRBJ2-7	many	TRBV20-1	TGCAGTGCTAAGCCCGGGAGTTCCTACGAGCAGTACTTC	CSAKPGSSYEQYF
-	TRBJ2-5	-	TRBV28	TGTGCCAGCAGAATCAGTGGGACCCAGTACTTC	CASRISGTQYF
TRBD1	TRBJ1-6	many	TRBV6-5	TGTGCCAGCAGTTACCGGGACAGGGATTCACCCCTCCACTTT	CASSYRDRDSPLHF
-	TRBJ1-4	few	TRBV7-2	TGTGCCAGCAGCTTAGCGGGGGCTAGTGAAAAACTGTTTTTT	CASSLAGASEKLFF
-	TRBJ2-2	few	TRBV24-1	TGTGCCACCAGTGACAGGGACAAACTTTACACCGGGGAGCTGTTTTTT	CATSDRDKLYTGELFF
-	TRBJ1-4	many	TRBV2	TGTGCCAGCAGTGAAGATGGGGCGATGCATGAAAAACTGTTTTTT	CASSEDGAMHEKLFF
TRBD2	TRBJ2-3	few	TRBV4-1	TGCGCCAGCAGCCGCTGGACTAGCGGGAGGGTAGGGGAGGATACGCAGTATTTT	CASSRWTSGRVGEDTQYF
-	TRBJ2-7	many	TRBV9	TGTGCCAGCAGCGTAGGCCTCGAAACATCCTACGAGCAGTACTTC	CASSVGLETSYEQYF
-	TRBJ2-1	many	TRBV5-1	TGCGCCAGCAGCTTGGGAGTTTCTTCCCAGTTCTTC	CASSLGVSSQFF
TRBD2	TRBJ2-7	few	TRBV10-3	TGTGCCATCAGTGAGCTAGCGGGAGGGTGCGAGCAGTACTTC	CAISELAGGCEQYF
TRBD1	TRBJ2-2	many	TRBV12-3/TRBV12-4	TGTGCCAGCAGTTTAGCGGGACAGGGGAAGTCCGGGGAGCTGTTTTTT	CASSLAGQGKSGELFF
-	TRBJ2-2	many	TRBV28	TGTGCCAGCAGCGACGGCAACACCGGGGAGCTGTTTTTT	CASSDGNTGELFF
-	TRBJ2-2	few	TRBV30	TGTGCCTGCCCCTCAGTAAGAAGCGAGGTTAGGACCGGGGAGCTGTTTTTT	CACPSVRSEVRTGELFF
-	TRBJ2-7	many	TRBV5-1	TGCGCCAGCAGCCCCCGGGGGGCCTCCTACGAGCAGTACTTC	CASSPRGASYEQYF
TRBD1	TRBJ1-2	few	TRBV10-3	TGTGCCATCAGTTCGGCCGGAGGGACAGGCGACTATGGCTACACCTTC	CAISSAGGTGDYGYTF
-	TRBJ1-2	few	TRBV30	TGTGCCTGGATTCCCTCAGGCGAAGACTATGGCTACACCTTC	CAWIPSGEDYGYTF
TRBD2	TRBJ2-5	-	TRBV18	TGTGCCAGCTCACCCCGTTTGGGGGGGAGGTCCTTCTCAGAGACCCAGTACTTC	CASSPRLGGRSFSETQYF
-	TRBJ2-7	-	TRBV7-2	TGTGCCAGCAGCGCCAACTTGGCCTACGAGCAGCACTTC	CASSANLAYEQHF
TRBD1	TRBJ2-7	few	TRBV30	TGTGCCTGGAGTGGCGGACTCCAGGGGGCCTACGAGCAGTACTTC	CAWSGGLQGAYEQYF